The present entry profiles one T cell receptor beta chain with its context. The authors' processing: Reference gene primer amplification in the assay estimated nucleated cell counts. Profiled with immunoSEQ multiplex PCR; TCRdb holds only in-frame clones, not every one. Clone size and V and J calls were adopted from that table, with D and trimming inferred from the DNA. Of more than 80,000 clones listed, around 85% are singletons. The CDR3 covers 16 residues. Trimming removed 4 bases from V and 4 bases from J; junction bases left unmatched: 4. CDR1 and CDR2 from the germline V gene are SGHNT and YYREEE (reference sequence). This record comes from a study of blood T cell repertoires in COVID-19. Background on the study: T cells, B-cell-depleted T cells, or PBMCs supplied cDNA or gDNA.

The gene calls are TRBV5-4 and TRBJ2-2; the match to TRBD2 covers 13 bases. The clonotype was recovered from a woman aged 80 or over with COVID-19, enrolled during active disease. The source material was peripheral blood. This CDR3 is CASSPGLAGVTGELFF. Here the CDR3 DNA reads TGTGCCAGCAGCCCAGGACTAGCGGGAGTCACCGGGGAGCTGTTTTTT.